One and the same sample provided the 2 T cell receptor beta chains below, sequenced in a study of blood T cell repertoires in COVID-19. This table comes from immunoSEQ multiplex PCR, and its TCRdb copy is limited to in-frame clones, with some not included. The sample comprises about 190,000 clones, 70% to 90% of which are singletons, and approximately 21% rests with the top ten. The sequenced sample consisted of peripheral blood. Source of these receptors: a man aged 55 to 70 with active or convalescent COVID-19.

The J gene is TRBJ1-5, the V gene TRBV11-2; TRBD1 might be the D (5 bases). Trimming took off 1 base at V and 2 bases at J, with 15 bases between the two ends. This CDR3 spans 17 amino acids. The V gene's germline CDR1 is SGHAT and CDR2 FQNNGV. CDR3 sequence (DNA): TGTGCCAGCAGCTTAGGGGGCAGATTAGGGGGCAATCAGCCCCAGCATTTT. Translation gives CASSLGGRLGGNQPQHF.

The rearrangement uses TRBV6-4 and TRBJ2-5, with 9 bases that match TRBD1. V lost 7 bases and J lost 2; bases outside the gene matches: 2. The CDR3 is 13 amino acids. Germline V gene data show CDR1 as MRHNA and CDR2 as SNTAGT. As DNA, the CDR3 is TGTGCCAGCAAGACAGGGGGACAAGAGACCCAGTACTTC. Translation: CASKTGGQETQYF.